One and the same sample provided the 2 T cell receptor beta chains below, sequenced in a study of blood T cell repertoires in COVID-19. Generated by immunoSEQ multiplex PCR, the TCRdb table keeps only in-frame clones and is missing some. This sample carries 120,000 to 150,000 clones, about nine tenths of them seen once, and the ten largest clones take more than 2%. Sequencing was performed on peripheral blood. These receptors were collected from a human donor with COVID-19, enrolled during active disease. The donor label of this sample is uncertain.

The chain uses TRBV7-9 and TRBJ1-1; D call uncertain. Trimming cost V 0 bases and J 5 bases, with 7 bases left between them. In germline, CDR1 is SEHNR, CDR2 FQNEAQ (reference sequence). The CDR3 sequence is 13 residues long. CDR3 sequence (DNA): TGTGCCAGCAGCTTAGCGGAGGAAACTGAAGCTTTCTTT. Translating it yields CASSLAEETEAFF.

CDR3 loop: CASSPDRGREAFF. The CDR3 nucleotides are TGTGCCAGCAGCCCGGACAGGGGCCGTGAAGCTTTCTTT. The genes are TRBV7-3 and TRBJ1-1, with 9 bases fitting TRBD1. Germline V gene lookup returns CDR1 SGHTA and CDR2 FQGTGA. Trimming took 5 bases from V and 7 from J; bases not matched to a gene: 5. The CDR3 loop spans 13 amino acids.